Shown below are 20 T cell receptor beta chains from a single sample sequenced in a study of spatial heterogeneity in lung cancer. The study's findings and limits: Intratumoral expanded alpha and beta TCR counts were found to track tumor mutation counts.

The time point: sample taken at primary tumor resection. Their antigens remain unidentified. TCRdb called the 5' RACE reads again in MiXCR, with one record for every CDR3 protein. The sample carries 20,000 to 25,000 distinct CDR3 sequences, about 4.3% recorded once. Sequenced material: lung tumor tissue, taken at surgery. Every receptor here comes from a male donor with early-stage non-small cell lung cancer.

The sample holds many counts of this clonotype. This chain connects TRBV7-9 to TRBJ1-2; possible D gene TRBD1, 5 bases. The length of the CDR3 is 15 residues. Per germline, CDR1 SEHNR and CDR2 FQNEAQ (reference sequence). The germline V and J ends were trimmed by 7 bases and 0 bases, with 15 bases remaining between them. Written as DNA, the CDR3 is TGTGCCAGCACCCCTTCGGGACGAGCTAACTATGGCTACACCTTC. It translates to CASTPSGRANYGYTF. Looking up the rest from reference TRBV7-9 and TRBJ1-2 gives the full variable domain: DTGVSQNPRHKITKRGQNVTFRCDPISEHNRLYWYRQTLGQGPEFLTYFQNEAQLEKSRLLSDRFSAERPKGSFSTLEIQRTEQGDSAMYLCASTPSGRANYGYTFGSGTRLTVV.

This clonotype occurred many times. The V and J genes are TRBV4-2 and TRBJ1-1; perhaps TRBD1 as D (5 bases). CDR1 and CDR2 from the germline V gene are LGHNA and YNFKEQ. Trimming took 1 base from V and 4 from J, leaving 10 bases between them. The length of the CDR3 is 14 residues. The CDR3 nucleotides read TGTGCCAGCAGCCAAGGCATGAGGGGCACTGAAGCTTTCTTT. It translates to CASSQGMRGTEAFF.

This clonotype occurred many times. One end of the junction fails to match germline, which may point to a read error. This chain connects TRBV28 to TRBJ2-5; 10 bases map to TRBD1. Germline lookup yields CDR1 MDHEN and CDR2 SYDVKM. The CDR3 extends over 15 amino acids. CDR3 DNA: TGTGCCAGCAGGCGAGACAGGGGGCCGCAAGCGACCCAGTACTTC. Protein: CASRRDRGPQATQYF.

The chain recombines TRBV29-1 with TRBJ1-2; D is possibly TRBD1 (5 bases). In germline, CDR1 is SQVTM, CDR2 ANQGSEA. The CDR3 has 16 amino acids. Trimming shortened V by 6 bases and J by 4 bases, and 24 bases separated the two germline ends. The CDR3 region has the DNA TGCAGCGTCCGTCCCGGGACCAGGAAAATGGTCTATGGCTACACCTTC. Translating gives CSVRPGTRKMVYGYTF.

This clonotype was counted many times. The V call is TRBV29-1, the J call TRBJ2-3; 10 bases fit TRBD1. Germline V gene data show CDR1 as SQVTM and CDR2 as ANQGSEA. V lost 8 bases to trimming and J lost 2 bases; unmatched junction nucleotides: 13. This CDR3 is 16 amino acids long. This chain's CDR3 is CSIIFRDRGITDTQYF. The CDR3 coding sequence is TGCAGCATTATCTTTAGGGACAGGGGAATCACAGATACGCAGTATTTT.

This clonotype was seen many times. A read error may account for a junction end that differs from germline. The CDR3 DNA follows: TGCAGCGTTGAACCCGGGGTCTTC. This sequence encodes CSVEPGVF. This chain connects TRBV29-1 to TRBJ2-1, with a tentative D call TRBD2 (5 bases). Germline V gives CDR1 SQVTM, CDR2 ANQGSEA. This CDR3 is built from 8 residues.

This clonotype was seen many times. The V gene is TRBV5-1, the J gene TRBJ2-7, with 11 bases fitting TRBD1. J gave up 5 bases and V 5 bases, and 9 bases lay outside the gene matches. This CDR3 is built from 15 residues. Germline loops: CDR1 SGHRS, CDR2 YFSETQ. This CDR3 is CASRPGTGGINEQYF. CDR3 nucleotides: TGCGCCAGCAGGCCCGGGACAGGGGGTATCAACGAGCAGTACTTC.

J is TRBJ1-5 and V is TRBV6-2 or TRBV6-3; D gene unclear. Germline CDR1 MNHEY, CDR2 SVGEGT. The CDR3 sequence is 15 residues long. Trimming removed 7 bases at V and 2 bases at J, with 15 bases between. The CDR3 DNA follows: TGTGCCAGCACCTGGATGGGAGGAGGCAATCAGCCCCAGCATTTT. It codes for CASTWMGGGNQPQHF.

This clonotype occurred many times. The rearrangement uses TRBV9 and TRBJ2-1; 10 positions match TRBD2. V was clipped by 6 bases and J by 4 bases; unmatched bases: 4. CDR3 length equals 14 residues. Per germline, CDR1 SGDLS and CDR2 YYNGEE. CDR3 DNA: TGTGCCAGCAACAAGCGGGGGGGTTACAATGAGCAGTTCTTC. This gives the protein CASNKRGGYNEQFF.

Many counts were recorded for this clonotype. The chain is built from TRBV7-9 and TRBJ2-1; D is unresolved. The germline V gene encodes CDR1 SEHNR and CDR2 FQNEAQ (reference sequence). This CDR3 region has 12 residues. The germline V and J ends were trimmed by 5 bases and 7 bases, with 9 bases remaining between them. DNA of the CDR3: TGTGCCAGCAGCCGTTCTCAGAATGAGCAGTTCTTC. It translates to CASSRSQNEQFF.

This clonotype was seen ten or more times. V gene TRBV7-2 combines with J gene TRBJ2-7; possible D gene TRBD2, 5 bases. CDR1 and CDR2 (germline): SGHTA, FQGNSA. The V end was cut by 5 bases, the J end by 6 bases, with 11 bases between. CDR3 length equals 12 residues. CDR3 sequence reads: CASSREGFEQYF. The CDR3 DNA reads TGTGCCAGCAGCAGAGAGGGTTTCGAGCAGTACTTC.

This clonotype was seen repeatedly, ten times or more. This chain connects TRBV5-1 to TRBJ1-1, with D hard to call. The CDR3 sequence is 14 residues long. Germline values: CDR1 SGHRS, CDR2 YFSETQ. Between the trimmed V and J ends, which lost 1 base and 4 bases, there was a span of 11 bases. CDR3 protein: CASSLRFDGTEAFF. The CDR3 nucleotides read TGCGCCAGCAGCTTGCGATTCGACGGCACTGAAGCTTTCTTT.

This clonotype was seen many times. The chain carries TRBV27 and TRBJ2-2, with 9 bases matching TRBD1. The CDR3 covers 15 residues. Germline V lookup: CDR1 MNHEY, CDR2 SMNVEV (reference sequence). The junction had 4 bases not matched to a gene; V was cut back by 3 bases and J by 5 bases. CDR3: CASSLKGTGTGELFF. The CDR3 DNA sequence: TGTGCCAGCAGTTTGAAAGGGACAGGGACCGGGGAGCTGTTTTTT.

This clonotype was recorded at least ten times. The chain recombines TRBV5-1 with TRBJ2-3, with a weak D call TRBD2 (5 bases). This CDR3 is built from 14 residues. CDR1 is SGHRS, CDR2 YFSETQ, per germline. V lost 0 bases and J 4 bases, leaving 9 bases between the germline ends. The CDR3 sequence is CASSLVRDADTQYF. CDR3 sequence (DNA): TGCGCCAGCAGCTTGGTCCGGGATGCAGATACGCAGTATTTT.

The chain couples TRBV5-6 to TRBJ2-5; 7 positions match TRBD1. The CDR3 runs to 15 residues. Per the germline V gene, CDR1 is SGHDT and CDR2 is YYEEEE. V lost 7 bases and J lost 4; bases outside the gene matches: 13. Here the CDR3 DNA reads TGTGCCAGCCTCCTGACAGGGAGCGGTCGAGAGACCCAGTACTTC. Amino acids: CASLLTGSGRETQYF.

This clonotype appeared many times. The chain is built from TRBV27 and TRBJ2-7; D remains ambiguous. CDR1 and CDR2 from the germline V gene are MNHEY and SMNVEV (reference sequence). The germline V and J ends were trimmed by 6 bases and 5 bases, with 8 bases remaining between them. This CDR3 has 11 amino acids. DNA of the CDR3: TGTGCCAGCAGGGGGTGGGACGAGCAGTACTTC. It yields the protein CASRGWDEQYF.

In regard to this clonotype: A much more abundant neighbour one base away suggests this may be a read error. The rearrangement uses TRBV3-1 and TRBJ1-1; D is possibly TRBD1 (5 bases). The length of the CDR3 is 15 residues. Germline V gene sequence: CDR1 LGHDT, CDR2 YNNKEL (reference sequence). This CDR3 is CASSQEDTVNAEAFF. DNA for the CDR3: TGTGCCAGCAGCCAAGAGGACACAGTGAACGCTGAAGCTTTCTTT.

This clonotype was counted ten times or more. The rearrangement joins TRBV30 to TRBJ2-3, with 7 nucleotides matching TRBD1. CDR1 is GTSNPN, CDR2 SVGIG, per germline (reference sequence). The CDR3 loop spans 14 amino acids. After removal of 4 bases from V and 1 base from J, the junction contained 5 bases not matched to a gene. The CDR3 DNA reads TGTGCCTGGAAGGGGGCGGGCGGCACAGATACGCAGTATTTT. Translated, it gives CAWKGAGGTDTQYF.

This clonotype appeared many times. This chain links TRBV18 with TRBJ2-1; 7 bases are a match to TRBD1. The CDR3 spans 16 residues. The V segment lost 3 bases and the J segment 2 bases; nucleotides outside the gene matches: 7. Germline lookup yields CDR1 KGHSH and CDR2 LQKENI. The CDR3 sequence: CASSPEQGNTYNEQFF. The CDR3 region has the DNA TGTGCCAGCTCACCGGAACAGGGGAACACCTACAATGAGCAGTTCTTC.

This clonotype was detected many times. This rearrangement joins TRBV9 to TRBJ2-7; 7 bases align to TRBD2. From germline, CDR1 is SGDLS and CDR2 YYNGEE. Trimming took 4 bases from V and 3 from J; bases not matched to a gene: 10. The CDR3 covers 15 residues. CDR3 in DNA: TGTGCCAGCAGCTCCCGGGACTATTCGGTCTACGAGCAGTACTTC. This encodes CASSSRDYSVYEQYF. Full variable domain (remainder filled in from reference TRBV9 and TRBJ2-7): DSGVTQTPKHLITATGQRVTLRCSPRSGDLSVYWYQQSLDQGLQFLIQYYNGEERAKGNILERFSAQQFPDLHSELNLSSLELGDSALYFCASSSRDYSVYEQYFGPGTRLTVT.